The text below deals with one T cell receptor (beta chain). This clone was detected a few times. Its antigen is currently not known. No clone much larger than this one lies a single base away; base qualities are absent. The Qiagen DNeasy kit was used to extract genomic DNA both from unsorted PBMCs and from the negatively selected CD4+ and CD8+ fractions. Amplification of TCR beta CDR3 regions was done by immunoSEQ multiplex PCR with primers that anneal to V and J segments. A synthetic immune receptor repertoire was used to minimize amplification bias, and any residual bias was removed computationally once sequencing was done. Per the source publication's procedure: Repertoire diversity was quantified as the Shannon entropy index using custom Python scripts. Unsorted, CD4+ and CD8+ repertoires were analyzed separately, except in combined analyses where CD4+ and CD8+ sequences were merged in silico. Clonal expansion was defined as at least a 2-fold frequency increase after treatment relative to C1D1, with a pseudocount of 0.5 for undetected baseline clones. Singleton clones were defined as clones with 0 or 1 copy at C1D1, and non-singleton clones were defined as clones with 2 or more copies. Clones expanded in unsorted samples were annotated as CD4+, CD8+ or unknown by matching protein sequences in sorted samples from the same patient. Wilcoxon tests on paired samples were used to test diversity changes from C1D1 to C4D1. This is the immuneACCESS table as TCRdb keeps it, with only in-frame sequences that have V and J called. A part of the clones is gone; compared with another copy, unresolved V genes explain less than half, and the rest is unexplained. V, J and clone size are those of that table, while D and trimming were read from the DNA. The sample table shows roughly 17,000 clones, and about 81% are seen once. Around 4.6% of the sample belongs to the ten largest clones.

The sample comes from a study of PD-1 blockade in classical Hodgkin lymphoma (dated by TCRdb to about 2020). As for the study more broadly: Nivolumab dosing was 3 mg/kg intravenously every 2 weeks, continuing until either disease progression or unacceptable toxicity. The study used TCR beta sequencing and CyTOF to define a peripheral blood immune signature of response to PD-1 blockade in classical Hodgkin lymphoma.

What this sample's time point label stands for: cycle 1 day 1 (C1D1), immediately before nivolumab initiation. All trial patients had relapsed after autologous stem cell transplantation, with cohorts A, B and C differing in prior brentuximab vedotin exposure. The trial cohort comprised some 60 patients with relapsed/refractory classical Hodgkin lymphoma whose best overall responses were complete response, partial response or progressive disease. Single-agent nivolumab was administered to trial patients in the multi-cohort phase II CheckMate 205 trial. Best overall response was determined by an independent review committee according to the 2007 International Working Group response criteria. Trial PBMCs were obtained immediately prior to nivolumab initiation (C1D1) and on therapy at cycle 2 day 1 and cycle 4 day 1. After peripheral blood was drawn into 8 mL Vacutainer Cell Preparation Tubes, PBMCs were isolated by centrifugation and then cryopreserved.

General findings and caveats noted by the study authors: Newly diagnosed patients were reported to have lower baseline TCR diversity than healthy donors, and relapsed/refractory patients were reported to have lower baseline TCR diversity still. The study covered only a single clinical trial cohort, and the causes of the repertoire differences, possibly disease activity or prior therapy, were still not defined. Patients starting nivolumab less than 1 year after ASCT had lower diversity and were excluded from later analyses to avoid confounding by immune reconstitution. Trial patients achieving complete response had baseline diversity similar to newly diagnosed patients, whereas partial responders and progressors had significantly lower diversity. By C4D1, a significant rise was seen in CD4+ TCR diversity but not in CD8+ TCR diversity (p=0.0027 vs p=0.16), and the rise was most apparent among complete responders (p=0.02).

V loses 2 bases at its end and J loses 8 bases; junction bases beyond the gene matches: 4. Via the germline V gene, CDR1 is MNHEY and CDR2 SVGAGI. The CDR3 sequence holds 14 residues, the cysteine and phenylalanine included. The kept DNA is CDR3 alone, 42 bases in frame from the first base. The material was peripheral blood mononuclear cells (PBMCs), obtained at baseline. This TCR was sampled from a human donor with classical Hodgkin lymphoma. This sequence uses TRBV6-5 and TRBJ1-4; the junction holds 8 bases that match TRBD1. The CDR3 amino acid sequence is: CASSYTGGTEKLFF. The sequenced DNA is TGTGCCAGCAGTTACACAGGGGGTACCGAAAAACTGTTTTTT.